There are a few counts of the clone carrying this TCR beta chain. The sort gate was single viable CD3+CD4+CD8-CD45RO+ cells for memory CD4+ T cells. Donors' CMV status reflects serum IgG against pp150, pp28, p38, p52. Germline CDR1 reads LNHNV; CDR2 reads YYDKDF (reference sequence). V gave up 8 bases and J gave up 9 bases, with 16 bases separating them. This CDR3 region has 12 residues. This record comes from a study of memory CD4+ T cells and cytomegalovirus serostatus. Assay used: immunoSEQ multiplex PCR; TCRdb lists only in-frame clones, some missing. The sample lists about 62,000 clones, 75% to 80% occurring once.

The receptor was isolated from an adult in good health and CMV-seropositive. Sequencing was performed on memory CD4+ T cells from blood. The rearrangement uses TRBV15 and TRBJ2-5; D may be TRBD1 (5 bases). The CDR3 region is CATGEWKGAQYF. The CDR3 coding sequence is TGTGCCACCGGGGAATGGAAAGGGGCCCAGTACTTC. The full variable domain, in which reference TRBV15 and TRBJ2-5 provide the parts outside the CDR3, is DAMVIQNPRYQVTQFGKPVTLSCSQTLNHNVMYWYQQKSSQAPKLLFHYYDKDFNNEADTPDNFQSRRPNTSFCFLDIRSPGLGDTAMYLCATGEWKGAQYFGPGTRLLVL.